Each of the 31 T cell receptor beta chains below was sequenced from the same sample in a study of blood T cells in healthy people across ages (dated by TCRdb to the mid-2010s). Library creation used 5' RACE. For sequencing, an Illumina HiSeq 2500 was employed. A second PCR of about 7 to 12 cycles was run with a J-beta primer mix and a sample-barcoded 5' primer. TCRdb trimmed public reads at Q25 via fastp, called clones via MiXCR and kept in-frame beta chains. A single entry per CDR3 protein holds the most common genes and DNA from its merged rows. This sample is represented by 650,000 to 1,000,000 distinct CDR3 sequences; 35% to 40% of them were singletons. 10% to 15% of the sample lies in the top ten. Sequenced material: blood. The receptors shown here come from a man between 18 and 29 years old in good health.

The V gene is TRBV12-3 or TRBV12-4, the J gene TRBJ1-1, with D perhaps matching TRBD1 (5 bases). The CDR3 contains 13 residues. With 6 bases removed from V and 7 bases from J, the gap between germline ends came to 15 bases. Here the CDR3 DNA reads TGTGCCAGCAGGGTAGGGACCGATGGTGAAGCTTTCTTT. Amino acids: CASRVGTDGEAFF.

This clonotype came up a few times. The chain recombines TRBV7-2 with TRBJ1-2; weak D call: TRBD1 (5 bases). CDR3 length: 16 residues. With 0 bases removed from V and 2 bases from J, the gap between germline ends came to 13 bases. CDR1 SGHTA and CDR2 FQGNSA come from the germline V gene. The CDR3: CASSLARGDENYGYTF. CDR3 nucleotides: TGTGCCAGCAGCTTAGCGAGAGGGGACGAAAACTATGGCTACACCTTC.

The V gene is TRBV2, the J gene TRBJ1-2, with D uncertain. This CDR3 is 14 amino acids long. Per the germline V gene, CDR1 is SNHLY and CDR2 is FYNNEI. V was clipped by 2 bases and J by 4 bases, with 11 bases between them. The CDR3 region is CASSERGVSYGYTF. As DNA, the CDR3 is TGTGCCAGCAGTGAACGCGGTGTATCCTATGGCTACACCTTC.

A few counts support this clonotype. The V and J genes are TRBV20-1 and TRBJ2-7, with D possibly TRBD2 on 6 matching bases. The V end lost 2 bases, the J end lost 7 bases, and 18 bases lay between the germline ends. The CDR3 length is 14 residues. Germline V gives CDR1 DFQATT, CDR2 SNEGSKA (reference sequence). CDR3 sequence (DNA): TGCAGTGCTAGATGGGCAGGGAGGTACAATGAGCAGTACTTC. Translating gives CSARWAGRYNEQYF.

The V gene is TRBV20-1, the J gene TRBJ1-5, with TRBD1 as a possible D gene (6 bases). The length of the CDR3 is 13 residues. The ends were cut back, 1 base at V and 7 bases at J, with 11 bases in the middle. Looked up from germline, CDR1 is DFQATT and CDR2 is SNEGSKA (reference sequence). CDR3 loop: CSARVGGRQPQHF. The CDR3 bases are TGCAGTGCTAGAGTGGGGGGCCGGCAGCCCCAGCATTTT.

This clonotype has just a few counts. The chain combines TRBV5-1 with TRBJ2-7, with 10 bases matching TRBD2. The length of the CDR3 is 15 residues. V lost 2 bases and J lost 7; bases outside the gene matches: 9. Per germline, CDR1 SGHRS and CDR2 YFSETQ. Here the CDR3 DNA reads TGCGCCAGCAGCTTATATAGCGGGGGGTACAATGAGCAGTACTTC. This gives the protein CASSLYSGGYNEQYF.

This clonotype was observed a few times. This chain uses TRBV6-5 with TRBJ2-4, with TRBD1 matching 10 bases. The CDR3 length is 20 residues. The J segment lost 1 base and the V segment lost 2 bases, leaving 14 bases of the junction unmatched. The V gene's germline CDR1 is MNHEY and CDR2 SVGAGI. CDR3 nucleotides: TGTGCCAGCAGTTACCCCTACCGGACAGGGGGTTTCGACGCCAAAAACATTCAGTACTTC. It yields the protein CASSYPYRTGGFDAKNIQYF.

The chain links TRBV28 to TRBJ1-4; 8 bases are shared with TRBD1. The V segment lost 7 bases and the J segment 8 bases; nucleotides outside the gene matches: 9. The length of the CDR3 is 14 residues. CDR1 is MDHEN, CDR2 SYDVKM, per germline. CDR3 protein: CASTTGEILEKLFF. The CDR3 DNA follows: TGTGCCAGCACGACAGGGGAGATCCTCGAAAAACTGTTTTTT. The full variable domain, its missing parts supplied by reference TRBV28 and TRBJ1-4, is DVKVTQSSRYLVKRTGEKVFLECVQDMDHENMFWYRQDPGLGLRLIYFSYDVKMKEKGDIPEGYSVSREKKERFSLILESASTNQTSMYLCASTTGEILEKLFFGSGTQLSVL.

In this sample, this clonotype turned up many times. The chain is built from TRBV12-3 or TRBV12-4 and TRBJ2-1, with 11 bases fitting TRBD2. V shed 3 bases and J 7 bases; nucleotides not matched to a gene: 5. This CDR3 spans 15 amino acids. The CDR3 sequence: CASSFRTSGPNEQFF. CDR3 nucleotides: TGTGCCAGCAGTTTCAGGACTAGCGGGCCGAATGAGCAGTTCTTC.

In DNA form, the CDR3 reads TGTGCCAGCAGGGCGGGGTTCTATAATTCACCCCTCCACTTT. As protein: CASRAGFYNSPLHF. This rearrangement joins TRBV6-2 or TRBV6-3 to TRBJ1-6; D gene unclear. Germline loops: CDR1 MNHEY, CDR2 SVGEGT. Trimming removed 6 bases at V and 3 bases at J, with 9 bases between. This CDR3 comprises 14 residues.

This clonotype was counted a few times. The V call is TRBV4-1, the J call TRBJ1-1; unclear D gene. The CDR3 is 15 residues long. Trimming shortened V by 4 bases and J by 0 bases, and 12 bases separated the two germline ends. CDR1 is MGHRA, CDR2 YSYEKL, per germline. The CDR3 is CASSRLLVVNTEAFF. In nucleotides, the CDR3 is TGCGCCAGCAGCCGCCTTTTAGTTGTGAACACTGAAGCTTTCTTT.

The genes are TRBV7-3 and TRBJ2-7, with 7 bases lining up with TRBD2. There are 14 residues in the CDR3. V gave up 6 bases and J gave up 0 bases; unmatched junction bases: 5. Germline loops: CDR1 SGHTA, CDR2 FQGTGA. The CDR3 region has the DNA TGTGCCAGCAGGAAGGGCGGGAGCTCCTACGAGCAGTACTTC. Its translation is CASRKGGSSYEQYF.

This clonotype was picked up many times. The V gene is TRBV12-3 or TRBV12-4, the J gene TRBJ2-5; D gene ambiguous. The V end lost 1 base, the J end lost 4 bases, and 7 bases lay between the germline ends. CDR3 length equals 13 residues. CDR3 DNA: TGTGCCAGCAGTTTAGGGGCACGAGAGACCCAGTACTTC. It is translated as CASSLGARETQYF.

The chain recombines TRBV6-6 with TRBJ2-5; 13 bases fit TRBD2. Unmatched junction bases numbered 15, after V lost 6 bases and J lost 11 bases. The CDR3 is 16 residues long. The V gene's germline CDR1 is MNHNY and CDR2 SVGAGI (reference sequence). CDR3 residues: CASSWTSGGLYNEQYF. As DNA, the CDR3 is TGTGCCAGCAGCTGGACTAGCGGGGGACTTTACAATGAGCAGTACTTC.

This clonotype appeared a few times. CDR3 DNA: TGTGCCAGCAGCCAAGTATCGGGGGCTTCTTACAATGAGCAGTTCTTC. It translates to CASSQVSGASYNEQFF. The chain carries TRBV3-1 and TRBJ2-1; D is possibly TRBD1 or TRBD2 (6 bases each). Germline V lookup: CDR1 LGHDT, CDR2 YNNKEL (reference sequence). The CDR3 loop spans 16 amino acids. V lost 1 base and J 4 bases, leaving 14 bases between the germline ends.

This sequence joins TRBV6-6 and TRBJ2-4; 7 bases are shared with TRBD2. Near its end, the DNA agrees better with TRBJ2-7, so the J call may be wrong. Germline CDR1 and CDR2: MNHNY and SVGAGI (reference sequence). The CDR3 extends over 15 amino acids. CDR3 DNA sequence: TGTGCCAGCAGTTACACTAGCGAGAGGGCCGACGAGCAGTACTTC. This codes for CASSYTSERADEQYF.

The rearrangement uses TRBV7-2 and TRBJ2-5; TRBD2 agrees at 14 bases. CDR1 is SGHTA, CDR2 FQGNSA, per germline. V lost 4 bases to trimming and J lost 2 bases; unmatched junction nucleotides: 9. The CDR3 is made up of 18 amino acids. CDR3 DNA: TGTGCCAGCAGCTACCAGACTAGCGGGGGGGGAATACAAGAGACCCAGTACTTC. Its protein product is CASSYQTSGGGIQETQYF.

V and J are TRBV3-1 and TRBJ2-5, with D possibly TRBD1 on 5 matching bases. The last part of the DNA fits TRBJ2-7 better; the J call may be wrong. Per germline, CDR1 LGHDT and CDR2 YNNKEL (reference sequence). The CDR3 is made up of 14 amino acids. In nucleotides, the CDR3 is TGTGCCAGCAGCCAAGATCTAGGGGCCAACGAGCAGTACTTC. Translated, it gives CASSQDLGANEQYF.

A note on this clonotype: One end of the junction does not line up with germline, which may come from a read error. The chain is built from TRBV12-3 or TRBV12-4 and TRBJ2-3; D is unclear. This CDR3 region has 13 residues. Written as DNA, the CDR3 is TGTGCCAGCAGTCTTTACACCCGAGATGCGCAGTATTTT. It is translated as CASSLYTRDAQYF.

This clonotype was detected many times. The gene calls are TRBV20-1 and TRBJ2-1; no definite D call. V lost 0 bases and J 7 bases, leaving 16 bases between the germline ends. The CDR3 runs to 15 residues. Germline loops: CDR1 DFQATT, CDR2 SNEGSKA (reference sequence). As DNA, the CDR3 is TGCAGTGCTAGAGATGGCAGAGGTGGTATTAATGAGCAGTTCTTC. It encodes CSARDGRGGINEQFF.

At least ten counts were recorded for this clonotype. The chain carries TRBV4-2 and TRBJ2-5; D is unclear. The CDR3 totals 13 residues. Per the germline V gene, CDR1 is LGHNA and CDR2 is YNFKEQ. The ends were cut back, 2 bases at V and 5 bases at J, with 9 bases in the middle. The CDR3 region has the DNA TGTGCCAGCAGCCAACATCAACGGGAGACCCAGTACTTC. Encoded protein: CASSQHQRETQYF.

On this clonotype itself: A read error may account for a junction end that differs from germline. V and J are TRBV19 and TRBJ1-4; D not certain. This CDR3 spans 14 amino acids. The germline CDR1 and CDR2 sequences are LNHDA and SQIVND (reference sequence). CDR3 in DNA: TGTGCCGGTAGTGGCCGGGCCGTCTATGAAAAACTGTTTTTT. Translation gives CAGSGRAVYEKLFF.

Concerning this clonotype itself: A much bigger clone sits one base away, suggesting this may be a read error. The V gene is TRBV5-1, the J gene TRBJ2-7, with D tentatively TRBD2 (5 bases). Germline CDR1 SGHRS, CDR2 YFSETQ. The CDR3 length is 15 residues. Trimming stripped 1 base from V and 0 bases from J, with 11 bases between. CDR3 residues: CASSLRLRHSYEQYF. The CDR3 region has the DNA TGCGCCAGCAGCTTGCGACTACGACACTCCTACGAGCAGTACTTC.

The chain uses TRBV7-6 and TRBJ2-2, with 9 positions matching TRBD1. The CDR3 totals 18 residues. Germline V gene data show CDR1 as SGHVS and CDR2 as FNYEAQ. The J segment lost 5 bases and the V segment lost 1 base, leaving 11 bases of the junction unmatched. The CDR3 loop is CASSLGRARDRVTGELFF. CDR3 nucleotide sequence: TGTGCCAGCAGCTTAGGAAGGGCTCGGGACAGGGTGACCGGGGAGCTGTTTTTT.

This clonotype was counted a few times. The genes are TRBV9 and TRBJ1-1; D is undetermined. The ends were cut back, 0 bases at V and 6 bases at J, with 9 bases in the middle. This CDR3 is built from 13 residues. Germline V gene lookup returns CDR1 SGDLS and CDR2 YYNGEE. CDR3 DNA: TGTGCCAGCAGCGTAGCGACATACGCTGAAGCTTTCTTT. It is translated as CASSVATYAEAFF. Filled out from reference TRBV9 and TRBJ1-1, the complete variable domain reads DSGVTQTPKHLITATGQRVTLRCSPRSGDLSVYWYQQSLDQGLQFLIQYYNGEERAKGNILERFSAQQFPDLHSELNLSSLELGDSALYFCASSVATYAEAFFGQGTRLTVV.

A remark on this clonotype: This may be a read error, as it is one base from a much larger clone. The chain recombines TRBV10-3 with TRBJ2-5, with D perhaps matching TRBD2 (6 bases). The V gene's germline CDR1 is ENHRY and CDR2 SYGVKD. The V and J ends lost 11 bases and 2 bases respectively, with 15 bases between them. The CDR3 consists of 13 residues. In DNA form, the CDR3 reads TGTGCCGTCGGACCGGGACTTCAAGAGACCCAGTACTTC. This translates into CAVGPGLQETQYF.

This clonotype was seen a few times. The chain links TRBV3-1 to TRBJ2-3, with D maybe TRBD2 (6 bases). Deletions cut 5 bases from V and 4 bases from J, with 16 bases between. The germline V gene encodes CDR1 LGHDT and CDR2 YNNKEL (reference sequence). CDR3 length equals 15 residues. Here the CDR3 DNA reads TGTGCCAGCAGCTCTAGACTAGATTCCTCAGATACGCAGTATTTT. Amino acid sequence: CASSSRLDSSDTQYF.

This clonotype was found once. V gene TRBV30 combines with J gene TRBJ1-1; D remains ambiguous. Germline V gene data show CDR1 as GTSNPN and CDR2 as SVGIG (reference sequence). CDR3 size: 14 residues. The V end lost 4 bases, the J end lost 4 bases, and 16 bases lay between the germline ends. The CDR3 nucleotides are TGTGCCTGGAAAGTGAACTTGTTTGGCACTGAAGCTTTCTTT. This gives the protein CAWKVNLFGTEAFF. The whole variable domain, filled in from reference TRBV30 and TRBJ1-1, reads SQTIHQWPATLVQPVGSPLSLECTVEGTSNPNLYWYRQAAGRGLQLLFYSVGIGQISSEVPQNLSASRPQDRQFILSSKKLLLSDSGFYLCAWKVNLFGTEAFFGQGTRLTVV.

This clonotype occurred a few times. V usage is TRBV20-1 and J usage is TRBJ2-1; D gene unclear. The germline V gene encodes CDR1 DFQATT and CDR2 SNEGSKA (reference sequence). This CDR3 spans 14 amino acids. Trimming pared 2 bases from V and 4 bases from J, leaving 12 bases between. As DNA, the CDR3 is TGCAGTGCTAGACCCGTTATCGGGTACAATGAGCAGTTCTTC. This gives the protein CSARPVIGYNEQFF.

The rearrangement links TRBV9 to TRBJ2-3; D may be TRBD1 (7 bases). From germline, CDR1 is SGDLS and CDR2 YYNGEE. V was pared by 4 bases and J by 2 bases, with 29 bases between. The CDR3 loop spans 20 amino acids. CDR3 in DNA: TGTGCCAGCAGCCCTCCTAGCCAGGGGGGCGCCTCCCTACCCACAGATACGCAGTATTTT. This gives the protein CASSPPSQGGASLPTDTQYF.

This clonotype was observed many times. The chain links TRBV10-3 to TRBJ2-5; D ambiguous. Germline V gene data show CDR1 as ENHRY and CDR2 as SYGVKD. Trimming left V 0 bases short and J 1 base short, with 9 bases between. The length of the CDR3 is 15 residues. CDR3 nucleotide sequence: TGTGCCATCAGTGAGTCCGGGTCGGTCCAAGAGACCCAGTACTTC. The encoded protein is CAISESGSVQETQYF.